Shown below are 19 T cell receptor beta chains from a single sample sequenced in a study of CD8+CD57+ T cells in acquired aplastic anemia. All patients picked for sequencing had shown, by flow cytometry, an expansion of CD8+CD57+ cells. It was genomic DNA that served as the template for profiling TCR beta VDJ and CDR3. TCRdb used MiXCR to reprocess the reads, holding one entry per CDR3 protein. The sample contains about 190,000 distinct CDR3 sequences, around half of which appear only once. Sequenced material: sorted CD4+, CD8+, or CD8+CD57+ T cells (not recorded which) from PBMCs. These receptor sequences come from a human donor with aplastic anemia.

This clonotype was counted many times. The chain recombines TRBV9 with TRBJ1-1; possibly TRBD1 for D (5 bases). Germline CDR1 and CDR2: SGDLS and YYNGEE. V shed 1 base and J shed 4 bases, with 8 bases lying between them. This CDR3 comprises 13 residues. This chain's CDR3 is CASSVIQGTEAFF. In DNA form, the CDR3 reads TGTGCCAGCAGCGTAATTCAGGGCACTGAAGCTTTCTTT. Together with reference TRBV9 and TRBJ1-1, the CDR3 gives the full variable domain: DSGVTQTPKHLITATGQRVTLRCSPRSGDLSVYWYQQSLDQGLQFLIQYYNGEERAKGNILERFSAQQFPDLHSELNLSSLELGDSALYFCASSVIQGTEAFFGQGTRLTVV.

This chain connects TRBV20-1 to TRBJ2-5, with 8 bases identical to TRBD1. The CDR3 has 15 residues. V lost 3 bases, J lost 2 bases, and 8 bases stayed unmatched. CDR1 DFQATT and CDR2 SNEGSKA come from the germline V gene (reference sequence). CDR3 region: CSARDAGTGQETQYF. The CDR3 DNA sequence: TGCAGTGCTAGGGACGCCGGGACAGGTCAAGAGACCCAGTACTTC.

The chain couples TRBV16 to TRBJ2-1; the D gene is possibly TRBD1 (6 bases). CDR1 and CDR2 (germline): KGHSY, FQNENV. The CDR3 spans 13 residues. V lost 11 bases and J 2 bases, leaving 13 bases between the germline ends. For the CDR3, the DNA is TGTGCCTGGGGGCAGGGTGCCTACAATGAGCAGTTCTTC. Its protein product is CAWGQGAYNEQFF.

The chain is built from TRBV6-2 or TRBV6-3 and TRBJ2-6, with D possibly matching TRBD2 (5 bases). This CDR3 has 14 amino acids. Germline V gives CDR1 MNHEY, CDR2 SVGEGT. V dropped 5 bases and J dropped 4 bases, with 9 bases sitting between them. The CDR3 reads CASSVTGGANVLTF. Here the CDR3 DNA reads TGTGCCAGCAGTGTTACGGGGGGGGCCAACGTCCTGACTTTC.

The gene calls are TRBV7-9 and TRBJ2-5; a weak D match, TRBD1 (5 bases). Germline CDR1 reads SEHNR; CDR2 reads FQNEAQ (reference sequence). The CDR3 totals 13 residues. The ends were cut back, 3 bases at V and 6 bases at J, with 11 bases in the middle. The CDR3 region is CASSLAGPQTQYF. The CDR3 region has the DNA TGTGCCAGCAGCTTGGCAGGGCCGCAGACCCAGTACTTC. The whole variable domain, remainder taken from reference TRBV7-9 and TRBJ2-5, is DTGVSQNPRHKITKRGQNVTFRCDPISEHNRLYWYRQTLGQGPEFLTYFQNEAQLEKSRLLSDRFSAERPKGSFSTLEIQRTEQGDSAMYLCASSLAGPQTQYFGPGTRLLVL.

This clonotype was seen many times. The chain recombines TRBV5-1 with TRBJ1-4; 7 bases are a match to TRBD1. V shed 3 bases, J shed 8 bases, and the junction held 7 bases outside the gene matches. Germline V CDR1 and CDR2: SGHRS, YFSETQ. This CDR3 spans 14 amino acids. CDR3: CASSWVGGTEKLFF. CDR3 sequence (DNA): TGCGCCAGCAGCTGGGTAGGGGGCACCGAAAAACTGTTTTTT.

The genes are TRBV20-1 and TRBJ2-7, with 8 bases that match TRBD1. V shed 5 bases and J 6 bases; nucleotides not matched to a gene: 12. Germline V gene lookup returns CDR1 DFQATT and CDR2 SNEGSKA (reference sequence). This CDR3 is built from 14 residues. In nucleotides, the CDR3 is TGCAGTGCTGACCCTCGGACAGGGATAGGCGAGCAGTACTTC. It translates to CSADPRTGIGEQYF.

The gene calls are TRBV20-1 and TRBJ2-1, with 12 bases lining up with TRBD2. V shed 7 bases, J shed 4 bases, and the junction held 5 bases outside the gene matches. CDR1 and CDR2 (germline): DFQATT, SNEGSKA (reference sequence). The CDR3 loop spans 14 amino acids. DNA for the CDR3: TGCAGTGTCCCGACTAGCGGGGGATACAATGAGCAGTTCTTC. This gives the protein CSVPTSGGYNEQFF.

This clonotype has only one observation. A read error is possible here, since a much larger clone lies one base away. The CDR3 here is CASGLVRKGMRPYEQYF. The CDR3 DNA reads TGTGCTAGTGGTTTGGTACGTAAAGGGATGAGGCCCTACGAGCAGTACTTC. The chain is built from TRBV12-5 and TRBJ2-7; D gene unclear. Trimming shortened V by 0 bases and J by 2 bases, and 17 bases separated the two germline ends. This CDR3 spans 17 amino acids. Looked up from germline, CDR1 is LGHNT and CDR2 is FRNRAP. The full variable domain, with the rest looked up from reference TRBV12-5 and TRBJ2-7, is DARVTQTPRHKVTEMGQEVTMRCQPILGHNTVFWYRQTMMQGLELLAYFRNRAPLDDSGMPKDRFSAEMPDATLATLKIQPSEPRDSAVYFCASGLVRKGMRPYEQYFGPGTRLTVT.

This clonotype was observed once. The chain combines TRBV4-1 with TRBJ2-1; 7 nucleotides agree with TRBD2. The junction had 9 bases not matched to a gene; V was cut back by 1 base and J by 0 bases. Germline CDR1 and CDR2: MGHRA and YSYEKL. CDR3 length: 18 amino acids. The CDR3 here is CASSQGATAGSSYNEQFF. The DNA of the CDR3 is TGCGCCAGCAGCCAAGGGGCTACAGCGGGAAGCTCCTACAATGAGCAGTTCTTC.

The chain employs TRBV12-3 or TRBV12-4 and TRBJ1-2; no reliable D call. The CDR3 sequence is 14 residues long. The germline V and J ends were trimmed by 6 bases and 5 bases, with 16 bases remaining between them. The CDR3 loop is CASSKSGQSYGYTF. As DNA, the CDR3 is TGTGCCAGCAGCAAAAGTGGGCAGTCATATGGCTACACCTTC.

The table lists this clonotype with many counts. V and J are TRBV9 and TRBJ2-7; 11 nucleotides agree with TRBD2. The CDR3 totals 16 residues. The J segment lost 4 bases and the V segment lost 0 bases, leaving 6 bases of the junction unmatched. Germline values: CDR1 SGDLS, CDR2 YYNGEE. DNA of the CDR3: TGTGCCAGCAGCGTAGGCGTTAGCGGGAGGGTTTACGAGCAGTACTTC. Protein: CASSVGVSGRVYEQYF.

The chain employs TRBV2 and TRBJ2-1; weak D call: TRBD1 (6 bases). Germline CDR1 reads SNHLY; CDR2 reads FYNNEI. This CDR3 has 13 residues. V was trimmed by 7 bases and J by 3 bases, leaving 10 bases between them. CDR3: CASKGQSYNEQFF. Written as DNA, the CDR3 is TGTGCCAGCAAAGGACAGAGCTACAATGAGCAGTTCTTC.

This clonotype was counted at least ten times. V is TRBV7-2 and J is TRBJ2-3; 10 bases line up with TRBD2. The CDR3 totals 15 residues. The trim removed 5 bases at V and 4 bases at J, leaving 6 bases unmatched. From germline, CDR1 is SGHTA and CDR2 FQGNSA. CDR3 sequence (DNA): TGTGCCAGCAGCCCGCAGCGGGAGGGGGCAGATACGCAGTATTTT. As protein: CASSPQREGADTQYF.

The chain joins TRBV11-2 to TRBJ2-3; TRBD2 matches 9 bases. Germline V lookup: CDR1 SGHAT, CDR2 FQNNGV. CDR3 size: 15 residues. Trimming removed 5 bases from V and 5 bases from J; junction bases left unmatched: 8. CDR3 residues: CASSHPGLAEDTQYF. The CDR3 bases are TGTGCCAGCAGCCACCCGGGACTAGCTGAAGATACGCAGTATTTT. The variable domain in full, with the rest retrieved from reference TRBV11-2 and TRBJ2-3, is EAGVAQSPRYKIIEKRQSVAFWCNPISGHATLYWYQQILGQGPKLLIQFQNNGVVDDSQLPKDRFSAERLKGVDSTLKIQPAKLEDSAVYLCASSHPGLAEDTQYFGPGTRLTVL.

For the CDR3, the DNA is TGTGCCACCAGCAGAGATCGGGAGAGGTCCACCGGGGAGCTGTTTTTT. Its translation is CATSRDRERSTGELFF. This sequence joins TRBV15 and TRBJ2-2, with D possibly matching TRBD2 (6 bases). Looked up from germline, CDR1 is LNHNV and CDR2 is YYDKDF (reference sequence). CDR3 length equals 16 residues. The V end lost 0 bases, the J end lost 4 bases, and 12 bases lay between the germline ends.

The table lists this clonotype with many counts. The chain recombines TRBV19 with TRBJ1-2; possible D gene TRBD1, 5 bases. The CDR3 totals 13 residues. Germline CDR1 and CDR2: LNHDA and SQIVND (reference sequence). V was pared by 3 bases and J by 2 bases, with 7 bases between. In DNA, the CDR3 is TGTGCCAGTAGTATTACAGGAAACTATGGCTACACCTTC. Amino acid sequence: CASSITGNYGYTF.

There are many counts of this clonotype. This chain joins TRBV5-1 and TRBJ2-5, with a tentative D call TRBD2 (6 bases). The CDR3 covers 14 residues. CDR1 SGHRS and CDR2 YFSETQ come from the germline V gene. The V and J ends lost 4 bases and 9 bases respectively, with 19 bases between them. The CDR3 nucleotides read TGCGCCAGCAGCGGAGGGACTTCCCATACGGCCCAGTACTTC. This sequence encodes CASSGGTSHTAQYF. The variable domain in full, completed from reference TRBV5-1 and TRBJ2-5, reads KAGVTQTPRYLIKTRGQQVTLSCSPISGHRSVSWYQQTPGQGLQFLFEYFSETQRNKGNFPGRFSGRQFSNSRSEMNVSTLELGDSALYLCASSGGTSHTAQYFGPGTRLLVL.

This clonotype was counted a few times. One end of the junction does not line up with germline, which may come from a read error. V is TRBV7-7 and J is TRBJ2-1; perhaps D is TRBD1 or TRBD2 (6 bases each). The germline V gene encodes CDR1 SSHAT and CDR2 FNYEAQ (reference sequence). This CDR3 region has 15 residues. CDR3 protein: CASSSSSGGHNEQFF. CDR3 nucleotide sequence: TGTGCTAGCAGCTCGTCAAGTGGGGGGCACAATGAGCAGTTCTTC.